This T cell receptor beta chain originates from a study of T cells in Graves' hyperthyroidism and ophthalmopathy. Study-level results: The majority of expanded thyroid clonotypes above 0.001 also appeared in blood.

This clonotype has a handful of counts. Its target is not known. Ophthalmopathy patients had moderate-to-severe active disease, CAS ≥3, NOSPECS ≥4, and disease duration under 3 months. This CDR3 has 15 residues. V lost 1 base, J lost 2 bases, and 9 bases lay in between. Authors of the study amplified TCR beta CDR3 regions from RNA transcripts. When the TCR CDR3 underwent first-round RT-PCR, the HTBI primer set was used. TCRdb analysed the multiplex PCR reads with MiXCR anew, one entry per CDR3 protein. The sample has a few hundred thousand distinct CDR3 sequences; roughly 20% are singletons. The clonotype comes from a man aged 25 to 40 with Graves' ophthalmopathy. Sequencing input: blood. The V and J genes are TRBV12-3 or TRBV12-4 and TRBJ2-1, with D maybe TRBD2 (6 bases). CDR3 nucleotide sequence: TGTGCCAGCAGTTTAGAGGCGGGGACCTACAATGAGCAGTTCTTC. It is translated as CASSLEAGTYNEQFF.